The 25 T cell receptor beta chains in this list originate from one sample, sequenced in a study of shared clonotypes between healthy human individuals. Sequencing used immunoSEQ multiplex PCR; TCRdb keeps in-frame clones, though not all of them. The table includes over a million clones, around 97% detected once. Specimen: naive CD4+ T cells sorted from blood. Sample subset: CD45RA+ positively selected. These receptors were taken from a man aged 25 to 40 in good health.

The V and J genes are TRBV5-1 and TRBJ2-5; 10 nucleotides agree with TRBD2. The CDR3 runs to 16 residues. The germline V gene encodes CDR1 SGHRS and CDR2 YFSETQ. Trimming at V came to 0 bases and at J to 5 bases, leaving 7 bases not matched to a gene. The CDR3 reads CASSLVLAGVWETQYF. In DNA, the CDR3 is TGCGCCAGCAGCTTGGTTCTAGCGGGAGTGTGGGAGACCCAGTACTTC.

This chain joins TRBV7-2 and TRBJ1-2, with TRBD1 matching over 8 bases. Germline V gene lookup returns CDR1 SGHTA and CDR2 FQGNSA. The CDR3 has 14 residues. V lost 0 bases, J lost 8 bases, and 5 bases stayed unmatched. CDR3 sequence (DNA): TGTGCCAGCAGCTTAGCCCGGACAGGGAGGGGCTACACCTTC. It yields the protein CASSLARTGRGYTF.

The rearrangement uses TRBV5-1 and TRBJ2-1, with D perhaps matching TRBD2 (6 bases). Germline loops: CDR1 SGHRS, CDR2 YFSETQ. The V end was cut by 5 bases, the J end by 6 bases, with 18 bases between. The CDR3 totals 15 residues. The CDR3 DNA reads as TGCGCCAGCAGATCCCCCGGGACTGGTATCAATGAGCAGTTCTTC. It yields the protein CASRSPGTGINEQFF.

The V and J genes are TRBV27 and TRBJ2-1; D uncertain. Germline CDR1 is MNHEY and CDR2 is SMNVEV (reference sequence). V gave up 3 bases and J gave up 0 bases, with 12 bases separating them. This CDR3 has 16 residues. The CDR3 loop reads CASSLGPWSSYNEQFF. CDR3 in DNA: TGTGCCAGCAGTTTGGGTCCGTGGAGCTCCTACAATGAGCAGTTCTTC.

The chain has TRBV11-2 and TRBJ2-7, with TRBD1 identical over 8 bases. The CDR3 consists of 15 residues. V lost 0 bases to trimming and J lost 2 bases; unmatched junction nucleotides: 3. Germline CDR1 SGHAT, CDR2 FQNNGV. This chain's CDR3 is CASSLEKDRAYEQYF. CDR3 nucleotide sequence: TGTGCCAGCAGCTTAGAGAAGGACAGGGCCTACGAGCAGTACTTC.

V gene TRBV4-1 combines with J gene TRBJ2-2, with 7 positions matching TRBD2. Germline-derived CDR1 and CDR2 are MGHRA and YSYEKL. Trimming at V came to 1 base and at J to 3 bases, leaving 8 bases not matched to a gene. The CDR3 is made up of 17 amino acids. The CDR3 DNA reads TGCGCCAGCAGCCAAGCGATTGCGGGAGTGTACACCGGGGAGCTGTTTTTT. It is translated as CASSQAIAGVYTGELFF.

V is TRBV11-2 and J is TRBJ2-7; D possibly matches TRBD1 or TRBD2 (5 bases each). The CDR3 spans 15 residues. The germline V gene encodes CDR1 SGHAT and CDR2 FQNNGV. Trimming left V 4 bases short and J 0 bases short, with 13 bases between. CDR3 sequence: CASSSSGTRSYEQYF. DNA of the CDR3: TGTGCCAGCAGCTCCTCCGGGACCCGCTCCTACGAGCAGTACTTC.

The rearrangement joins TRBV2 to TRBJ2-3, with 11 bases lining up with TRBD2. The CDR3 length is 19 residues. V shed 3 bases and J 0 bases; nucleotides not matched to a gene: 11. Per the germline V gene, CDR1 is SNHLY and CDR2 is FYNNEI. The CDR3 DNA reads TGTGCCAGCAGTGAGGGGGTACTAGCGGGAGAGTGGAGCACAGATACGCAGTATTTT. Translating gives CASSEGVLAGEWSTDTQYF.

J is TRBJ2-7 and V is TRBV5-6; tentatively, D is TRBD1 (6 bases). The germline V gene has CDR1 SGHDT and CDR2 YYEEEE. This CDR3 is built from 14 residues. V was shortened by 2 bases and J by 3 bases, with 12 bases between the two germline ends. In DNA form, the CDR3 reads TGTGCCAGCAGCTTTCGACAGGCCTTCTACGAGCAGTACTTC. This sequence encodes CASSFRQAFYEQYF.

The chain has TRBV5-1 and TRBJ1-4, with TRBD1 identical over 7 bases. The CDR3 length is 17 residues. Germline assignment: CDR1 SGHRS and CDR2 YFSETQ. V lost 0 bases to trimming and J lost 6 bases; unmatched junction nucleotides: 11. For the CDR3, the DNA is TGCGCCAGCAGCTTGGACCAGGGGGGTGCTTCTTATGAAAAACTGTTTTTT. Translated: CASSLDQGGASYEKLFF.

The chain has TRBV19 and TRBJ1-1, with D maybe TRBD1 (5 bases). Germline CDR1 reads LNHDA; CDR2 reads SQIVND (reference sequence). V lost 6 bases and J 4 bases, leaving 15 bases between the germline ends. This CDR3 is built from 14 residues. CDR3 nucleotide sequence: TGTGCCAGTAGCCCCAGACAGAGCCGCACTGAAGCTTTCTTT. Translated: CASSPRQSRTEAFF. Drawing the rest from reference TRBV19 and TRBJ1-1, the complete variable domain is DGGITQSPKYLFRKEGQNVTLSCEQNLNHDAMYWYRQDPGQGLRLIYYSQIVNDFQKGDIAEGYSVSREKKESFPLTVTSAQKNPTAFYLCASSPRQSRTEAFFGQGTRLTVV.

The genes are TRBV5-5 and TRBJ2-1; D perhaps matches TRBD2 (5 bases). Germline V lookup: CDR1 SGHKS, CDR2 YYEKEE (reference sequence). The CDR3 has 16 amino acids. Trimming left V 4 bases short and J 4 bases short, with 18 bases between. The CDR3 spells CASSLFSSGSYNEQFF. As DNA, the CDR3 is TGTGCCAGCAGCCTCTTCTCGTCGGGATCATACAATGAGCAGTTCTTC.

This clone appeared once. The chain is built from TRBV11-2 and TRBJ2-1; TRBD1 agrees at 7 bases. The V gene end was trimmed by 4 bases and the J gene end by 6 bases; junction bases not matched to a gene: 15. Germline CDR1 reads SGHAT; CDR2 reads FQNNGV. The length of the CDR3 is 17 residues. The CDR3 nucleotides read TGTGCCAGCAGCTCGATTCCGGGCAGGGGGTCCAGCAATGAGCAGTTCTTC. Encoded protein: CASSSIPGRGSSNEQFF.

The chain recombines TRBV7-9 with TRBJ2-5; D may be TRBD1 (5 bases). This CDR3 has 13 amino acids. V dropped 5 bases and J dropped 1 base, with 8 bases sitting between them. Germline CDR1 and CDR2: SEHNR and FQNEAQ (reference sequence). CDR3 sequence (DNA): TGTGCCAGCAGCGAGACAGTCCAAGAGACCCAGTACTTC. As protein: CASSETVQETQYF.

For the CDR3, the DNA is TGTGCCAGCAGCCGGACAGCCGACTACGAGCAGTACTTC. As protein: CASSRTADYEQYF. The chain employs TRBV2 and TRBJ2-7; TRBD1 is a possible D gene (6 bases). The CDR3 has 13 residues. V lost 6 bases and J lost 3, with 12 bases in between. The germline CDR1 and CDR2 sequences are SNHLY and FYNNEI.

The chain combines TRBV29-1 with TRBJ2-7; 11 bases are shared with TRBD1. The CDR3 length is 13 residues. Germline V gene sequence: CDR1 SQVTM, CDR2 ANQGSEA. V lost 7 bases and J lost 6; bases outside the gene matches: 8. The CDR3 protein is CSALGQGVGEQYF. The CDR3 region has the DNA TGCAGCGCCCTGGGACAGGGGGTTGGCGAGCAGTACTTC.

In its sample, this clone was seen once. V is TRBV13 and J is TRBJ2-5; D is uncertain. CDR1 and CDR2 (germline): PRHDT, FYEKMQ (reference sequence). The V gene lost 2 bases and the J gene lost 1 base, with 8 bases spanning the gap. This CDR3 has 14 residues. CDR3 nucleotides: TGTGCCAGCAGCTTATTGGACCCCCAAGAGACCCAGTACTTC. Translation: CASSLLDPQETQYF.

CDR3 loop: CASSEATGELQFF. The CDR3 nucleotides are TGTGCCAGCAGTGAAGCGACAGGGGAGTTGCAGTTCTTC. The rearrangement joins TRBV2 to TRBJ2-1; 8 bases are a match to TRBD1. The CDR3 length is 13 residues. Germline V gene lookup returns CDR1 SNHLY and CDR2 FYNNEI. Trimming took 0 bases from V and 12 from J; bases not matched to a gene: 4.

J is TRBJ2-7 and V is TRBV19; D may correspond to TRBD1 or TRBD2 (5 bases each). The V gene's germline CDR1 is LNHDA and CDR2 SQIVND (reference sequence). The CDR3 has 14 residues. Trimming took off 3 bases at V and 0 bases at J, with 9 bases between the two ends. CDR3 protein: CASSMGRTSYEQYF. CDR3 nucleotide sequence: TGTGCCAGTAGTATGGGACGGACCTCCTACGAGCAGTACTTC.

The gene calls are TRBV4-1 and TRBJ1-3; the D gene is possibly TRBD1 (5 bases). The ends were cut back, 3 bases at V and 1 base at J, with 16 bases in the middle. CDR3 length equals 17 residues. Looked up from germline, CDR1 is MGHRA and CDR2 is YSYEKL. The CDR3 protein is CASSHVRDRRSGNTIYF. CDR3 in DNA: TGCGCCAGCAGCCACGTTAGGGACCGAAGATCTGGAAACACCATATATTTT.

The CDR3: CASSQSFAQNYGYTF. In DNA form, the CDR3 reads TGTGCCAGTAGCCAATCCTTTGCCCAAAACTATGGCTACACCTTC. The chain links TRBV19 to TRBJ1-2; the D is unclear. V lost 6 bases to trimming and J lost 2 bases, with 16 bases between them. Germline CDR1 reads LNHDA; CDR2 reads SQIVND (reference sequence). The CDR3 has 15 residues.

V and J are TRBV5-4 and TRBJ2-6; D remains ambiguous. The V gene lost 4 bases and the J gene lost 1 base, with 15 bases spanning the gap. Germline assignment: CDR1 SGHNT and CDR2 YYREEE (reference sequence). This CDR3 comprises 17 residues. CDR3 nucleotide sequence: TGTGCCAGCAGCCCCTCCGGGTCAACTTCTGGGGCCAACGTCCTGACTTTC. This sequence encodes CASSPSGSTSGANVLTF.

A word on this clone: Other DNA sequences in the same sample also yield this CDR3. The CDR3 loop is CASSLRSTDTQYF. CDR3 DNA sequence: TGTGCCAGCAGCTTACGCAGCACAGATACGCAGTATTTT. This chain links TRBV5-6 with TRBJ2-3; D is uncertain. CDR3 length: 13 residues. The ends were cut back, 2 bases at V and 0 bases at J, with 4 bases in the middle. Germline CDR1 and CDR2: SGHDT and YYEEEE.

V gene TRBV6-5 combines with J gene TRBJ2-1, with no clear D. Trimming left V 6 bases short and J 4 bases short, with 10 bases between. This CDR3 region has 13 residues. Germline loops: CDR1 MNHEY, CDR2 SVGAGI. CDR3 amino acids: CASSLIKYNEQFF. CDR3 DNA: TGTGCCAGCAGCCTGATAAAATACAATGAGCAGTTCTTC.

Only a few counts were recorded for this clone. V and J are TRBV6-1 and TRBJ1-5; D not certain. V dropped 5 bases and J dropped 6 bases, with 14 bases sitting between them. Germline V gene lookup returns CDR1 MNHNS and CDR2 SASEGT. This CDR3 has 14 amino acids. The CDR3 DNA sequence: TGTGCCAGCAGTCTTAATGATCGGGGTCAGCCCCAGCATTTT. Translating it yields CASSLNDRGQPQHF.